This T cell receptor beta chain was sequenced during a study of blood T cell repertoires in COVID-19 (dated by TCRdb to the early 2020s). With respect to the entire study: The collaborator samples originated in the United States, Italy and Spain and spanned the acute and convalescent phases of COVID-19. The prospective study material was composed of cDNA or gDNA derived from T cells, B-cell-depleted T cells, or PBMCs. Subjects who had been exposed to COVID-19, were actively infected with it, or had recovered from it provided the deeply sampled blood TCRbeta repertoires that made up the dataset. The repertoires were released in a freely available public database meant as a resource for research on the immune response to SARS-CoV-2. Samples were obtained from the ongoing ImmuneRACE study (first 160 participants) and from over a thousand subjects provided by 6 global collaborators. The sample metadata nearly always contained a de-identified subject ID, COVID-19 status, age in years and sex. Where HLA class I and class II types were available, the types were taken from metadata supplied by the sample provider, not from assay-based typing. The research as a whole found: How much clinical and demographic metadata was included differed by source and by participant, and the metadata was provided uncurated.

The germline V gene sets CDR1 to MNHNS and CDR2 to SASEGT. V lost 3 bases and J lost 6 bases; the stretch between them is 12 bases long. The CDR3 numbers 13 residues from cysteine through phenylalanine. The CDR3 DNA has 39 bases and is translated from base 1. TCRbeta CDR3 regions were amplified from genomic DNA by means of the immunoSEQ Assay, a bias-controlled multiplex PCR. The authors processed their data as follows. Nucleated cell counts per sample were estimated from amplification of reference gene primers within the assay. To quantify the absolute abundance of each unique TCRbeta CDR3 rearrangement, sequence reads were collapsed and filtered. For each sample, productive Simpson clonality was calculated as the square root of Simpson's diversity index over productive rearrangements. TCRdb holds this immuneACCESS table with in-frame rearrangements only. Some clones are missing; in checked studies, unresolved V genes explain under half, and the rest has no known cause. The DNA was the basis for D and trimming; V, J and clone size are from that table. Recorded for this sample are fewer than 450,000 clones; 87% of them occurred a single time. Roughly 6.3% of the sample belongs to the ten largest clones.

In Seattle, one collaborating source enrolled patients while the infection was active and tracked those patients longitudinally over the course of disease. Each collaborating institution followed its own protocols to collect whole blood in K2EDTA tubes. For TCRbeta analysis, collaborators shipped samples in one of three forms: frozen whole blood, isolated PBMCs, or DNA extracted from either of those sample types. Only one count was recorded for this clone. Its specific antigen is unknown. No base qualities exist here, and no much larger clone lies one base off it. Recombination joined TRBV6-1 with TRBJ2-7, with a weak D call of TRBD2 (6 bases match). This receptor was obtained from a woman aged 45-59 years with COVID-19, enrolled during active disease. Sequenced material: peripheral blood. The CDR3 region has the sequence CASSEGPRGEQYF. The sequenced DNA is TGTGCCAGCAGTGAGGGACCGCGGGGCGAGCAGTACTTC.